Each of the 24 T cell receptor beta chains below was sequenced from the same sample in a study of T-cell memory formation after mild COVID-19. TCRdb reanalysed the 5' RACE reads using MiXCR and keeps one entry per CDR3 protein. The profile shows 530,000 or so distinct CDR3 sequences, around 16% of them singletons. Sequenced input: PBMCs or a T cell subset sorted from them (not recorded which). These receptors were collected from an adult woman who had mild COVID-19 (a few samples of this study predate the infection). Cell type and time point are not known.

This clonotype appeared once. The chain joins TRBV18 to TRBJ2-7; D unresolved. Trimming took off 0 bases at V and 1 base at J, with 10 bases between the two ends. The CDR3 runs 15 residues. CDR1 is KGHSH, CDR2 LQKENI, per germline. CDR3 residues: CASSPPNRFSYEQYF. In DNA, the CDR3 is TGTGCCAGCTCACCACCGAACAGATTTTCCTACGAGCAGTACTTC.

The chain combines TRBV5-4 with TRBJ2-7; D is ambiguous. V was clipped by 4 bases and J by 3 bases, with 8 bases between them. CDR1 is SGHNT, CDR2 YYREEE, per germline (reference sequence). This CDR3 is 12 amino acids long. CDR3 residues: CASSDKGYEQYF. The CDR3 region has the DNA TGTGCCAGCAGCGACAAGGGCTACGAGCAGTACTTC.

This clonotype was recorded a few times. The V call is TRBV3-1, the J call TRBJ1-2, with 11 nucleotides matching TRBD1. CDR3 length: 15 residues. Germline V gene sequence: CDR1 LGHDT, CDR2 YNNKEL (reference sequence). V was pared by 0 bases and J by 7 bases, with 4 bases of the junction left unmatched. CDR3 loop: CASSQEGGTGGGYTF. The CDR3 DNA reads TGTGCCAGCAGCCAAGAAGGTGGGACAGGGGGTGGCTACACCTTC. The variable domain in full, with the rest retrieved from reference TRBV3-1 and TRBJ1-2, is DTAVSQTPKYLVTQMGNDKSIKCEQNLGHDTMYWYKQDSKKFLKIMFSYNNKELIINETVPNRFSPKSPDKAHLNLHINSLELGDSAVYFCASSQEGGTGGGYTFGSGTRLTVV.

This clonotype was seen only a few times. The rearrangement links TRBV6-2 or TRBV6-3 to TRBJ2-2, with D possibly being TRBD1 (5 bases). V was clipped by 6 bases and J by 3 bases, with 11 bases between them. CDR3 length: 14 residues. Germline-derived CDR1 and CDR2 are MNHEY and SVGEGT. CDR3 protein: CASRRGLDTGELFF. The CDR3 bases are TGTGCCAGCAGAAGGGGCCTTGACACCGGGGAGCTGTTTTTT.

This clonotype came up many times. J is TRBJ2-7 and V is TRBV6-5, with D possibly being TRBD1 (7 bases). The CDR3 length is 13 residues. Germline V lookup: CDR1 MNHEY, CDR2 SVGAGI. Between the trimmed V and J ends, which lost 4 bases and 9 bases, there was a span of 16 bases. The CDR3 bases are TGTGCCAGCAGTTCCCCAGGGGGGCAAGGGCAGTACTTC. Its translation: CASSSPGGQGQYF.

In DNA form, the CDR3 reads TGTGCCAGCAGTTTCTTGAACTATGGCTACACCTTC. It codes for CASSFLNYGYTF. The chain is built from TRBV12-3 or TRBV12-4 and TRBJ1-2; D ambiguous. Trimming shortened V by 3 bases and J by 2 bases, and 4 bases separated the two germline ends. The CDR3 spans 12 residues.

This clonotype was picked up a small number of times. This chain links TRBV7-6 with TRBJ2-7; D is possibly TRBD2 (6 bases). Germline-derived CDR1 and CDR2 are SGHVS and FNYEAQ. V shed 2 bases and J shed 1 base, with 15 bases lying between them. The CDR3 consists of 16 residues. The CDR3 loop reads CASSLLRGIRSYEQYF. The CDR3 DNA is TGTGCCAGCAGCTTATTGCGGGGAATTCGGTCCTACGAGCAGTACTTC.

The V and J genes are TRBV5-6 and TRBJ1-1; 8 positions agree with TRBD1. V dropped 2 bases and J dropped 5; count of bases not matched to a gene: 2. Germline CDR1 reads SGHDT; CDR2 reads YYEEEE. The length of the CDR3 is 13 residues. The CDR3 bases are TGTGCCAGCAGCTTCAGGGGGCTGACTGAAGCTTTCTTT. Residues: CASSFRGLTEAFF.

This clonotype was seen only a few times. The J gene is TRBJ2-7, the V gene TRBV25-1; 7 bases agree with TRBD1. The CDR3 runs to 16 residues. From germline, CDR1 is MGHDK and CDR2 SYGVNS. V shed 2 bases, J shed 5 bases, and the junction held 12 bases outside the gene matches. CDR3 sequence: CASSELVKGAENEQYF. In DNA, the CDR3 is TGTGCCAGCAGTGAACTGGTAAAGGGGGCGGAGAACGAGCAGTACTTC.

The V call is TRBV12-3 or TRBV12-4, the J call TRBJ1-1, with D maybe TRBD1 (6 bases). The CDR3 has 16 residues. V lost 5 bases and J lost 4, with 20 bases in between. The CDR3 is CASSILYRVKGTEAFF. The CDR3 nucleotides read TGTGCCAGCAGTATCCTTTACAGGGTGAAGGGCACTGAAGCTTTCTTT.

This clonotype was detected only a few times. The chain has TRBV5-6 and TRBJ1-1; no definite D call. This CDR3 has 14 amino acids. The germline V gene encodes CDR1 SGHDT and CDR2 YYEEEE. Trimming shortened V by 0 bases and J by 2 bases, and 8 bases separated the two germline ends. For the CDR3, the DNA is TGTGCCAGCAGCTTGGCCTTCTCCAACACTGAAGCTTTCTTT. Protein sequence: CASSLAFSNTEAFF. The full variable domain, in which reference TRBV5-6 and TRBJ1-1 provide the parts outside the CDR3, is DAGVTQSPTHLIKTRGQQVTLRCSPKSGHDTVSWYQQALGQGPQFIFQYYEEEERQRGNFPDRFSGHQFPNYSSELNVNALLLGDSALYLCASSLAFSNTEAFFGQGTRLTVV.

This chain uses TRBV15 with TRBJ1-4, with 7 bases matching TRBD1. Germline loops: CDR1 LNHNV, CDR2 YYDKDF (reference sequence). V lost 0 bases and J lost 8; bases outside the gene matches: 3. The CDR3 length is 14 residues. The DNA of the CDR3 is TGTGCCACCAGCAGAGATACAGGGGTCGAAAAACTGTTTTTT. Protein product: CATSRDTGVEKLFF.

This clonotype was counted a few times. This CDR3 is CASSFNLDSTDTQYF. The CDR3 coding sequence is TGTGCCAGCAGTTTCAACCTGGACAGCACAGATACGCAGTATTTT. This chain links TRBV12-3 or TRBV12-4 with TRBJ2-3, with D unresolved. The CDR3 runs 15 residues. Trimming stripped 3 bases from V and 0 bases from J, with 10 bases between.

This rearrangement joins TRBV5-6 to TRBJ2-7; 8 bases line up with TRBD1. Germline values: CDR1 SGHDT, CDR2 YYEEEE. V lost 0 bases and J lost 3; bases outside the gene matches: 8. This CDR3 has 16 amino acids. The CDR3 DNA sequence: TGTGCCAGCAGCTTGGCCAAGTGGACAGGGATCTACGAGCAGTACTTC. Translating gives CASSLAKWTGIYEQYF.

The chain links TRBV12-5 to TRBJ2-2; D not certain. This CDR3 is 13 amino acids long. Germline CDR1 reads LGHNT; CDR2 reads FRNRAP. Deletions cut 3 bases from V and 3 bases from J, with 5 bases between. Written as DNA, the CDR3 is TGTGCTAGTGGTTTAGCGTACACCGGGGAGCTGTTTTTT. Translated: CASGLAYTGELFF.

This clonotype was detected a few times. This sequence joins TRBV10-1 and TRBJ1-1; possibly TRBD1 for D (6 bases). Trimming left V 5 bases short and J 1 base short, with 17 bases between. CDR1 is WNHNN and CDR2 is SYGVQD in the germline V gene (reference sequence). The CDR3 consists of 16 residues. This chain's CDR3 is CASSPLQGRGNTEAFF. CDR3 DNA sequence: TGCGCCAGCAGTCCTTTACAGGGCCGAGGGAACACTGAAGCTTTCTTT.

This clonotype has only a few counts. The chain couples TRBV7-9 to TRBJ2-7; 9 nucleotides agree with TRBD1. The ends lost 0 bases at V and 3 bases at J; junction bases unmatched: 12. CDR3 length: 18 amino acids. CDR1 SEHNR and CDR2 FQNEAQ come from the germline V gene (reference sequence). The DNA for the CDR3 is TGTGCCAGCAGCTTAGCGCTCGTTAGGGACAGGGCTTACTACGAGCAGTACTTC. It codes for CASSLALVRDRAYYEQYF.

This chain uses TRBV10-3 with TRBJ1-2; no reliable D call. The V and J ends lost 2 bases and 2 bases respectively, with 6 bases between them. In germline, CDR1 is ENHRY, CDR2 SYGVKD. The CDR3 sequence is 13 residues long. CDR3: CAISETANYGYTF. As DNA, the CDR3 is TGTGCCATCAGTGAGACAGCGAACTATGGCTACACCTTC.

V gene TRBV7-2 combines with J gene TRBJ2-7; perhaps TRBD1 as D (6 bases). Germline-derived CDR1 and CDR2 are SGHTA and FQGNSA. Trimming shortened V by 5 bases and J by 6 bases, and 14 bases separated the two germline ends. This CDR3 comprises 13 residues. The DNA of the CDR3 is TGTGCCAGCAGCAGAGGGGACAATCGCGAGCAGTACTTC. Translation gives CASSRGDNREQYF.

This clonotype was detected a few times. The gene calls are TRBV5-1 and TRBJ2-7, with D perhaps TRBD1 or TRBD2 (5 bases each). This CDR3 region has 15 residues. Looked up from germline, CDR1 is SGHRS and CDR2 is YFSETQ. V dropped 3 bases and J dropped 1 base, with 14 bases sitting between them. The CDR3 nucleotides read TGCGCCAGCAGCTACGGGGCGTACAGTTCCTACGAGCAGTACTTC. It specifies CASSYGAYSSYEQYF.

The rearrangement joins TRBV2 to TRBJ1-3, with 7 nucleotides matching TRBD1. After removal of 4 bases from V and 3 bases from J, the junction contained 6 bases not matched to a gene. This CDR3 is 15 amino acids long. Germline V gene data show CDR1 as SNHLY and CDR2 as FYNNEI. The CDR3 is CASSVPTGNGNTIYF. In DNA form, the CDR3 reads TGTGCCAGCAGTGTTCCGACAGGGAATGGAAACACCATATATTTT. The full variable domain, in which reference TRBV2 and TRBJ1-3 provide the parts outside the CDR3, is EPEVTQTPSHQVTQMGQEVILRCVPISNHLYFYWYRQILGQKVEFLVSFYNNEISEKSEIFDDQFSVERPDGSNFTLKIRSTKLEDSAMYFCASSVPTGNGNTIYFGEGSWLTVV.

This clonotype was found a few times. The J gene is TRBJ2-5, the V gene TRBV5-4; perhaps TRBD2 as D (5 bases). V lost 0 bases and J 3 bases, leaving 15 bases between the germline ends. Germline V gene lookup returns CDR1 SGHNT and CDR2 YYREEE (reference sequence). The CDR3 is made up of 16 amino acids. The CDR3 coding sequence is TGTGCCAGCAGCTTGGGCGGGCCTGGGTTTGAAGAGACCCAGTACTTC. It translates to CASSLGGPGFEETQYF.

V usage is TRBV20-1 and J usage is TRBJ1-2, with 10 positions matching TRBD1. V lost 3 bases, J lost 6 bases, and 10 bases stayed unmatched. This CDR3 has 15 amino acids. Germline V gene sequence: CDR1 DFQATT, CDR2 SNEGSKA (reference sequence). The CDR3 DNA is TGCAGTGCTAGCGATTGGGGGACAGGGGCGGATGGCTACACCTTC. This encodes CSASDWGTGADGYTF.

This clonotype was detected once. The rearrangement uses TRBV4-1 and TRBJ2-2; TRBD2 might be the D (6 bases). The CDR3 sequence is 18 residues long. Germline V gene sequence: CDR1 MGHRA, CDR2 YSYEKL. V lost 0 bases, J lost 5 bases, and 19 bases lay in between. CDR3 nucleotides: TGCGCCAGCAGCCAAGAAGGGGAGGCCAGGAAGGGGACCGGGGAGCTGTTTTTT. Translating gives CASSQEGEARKGTGELFF.